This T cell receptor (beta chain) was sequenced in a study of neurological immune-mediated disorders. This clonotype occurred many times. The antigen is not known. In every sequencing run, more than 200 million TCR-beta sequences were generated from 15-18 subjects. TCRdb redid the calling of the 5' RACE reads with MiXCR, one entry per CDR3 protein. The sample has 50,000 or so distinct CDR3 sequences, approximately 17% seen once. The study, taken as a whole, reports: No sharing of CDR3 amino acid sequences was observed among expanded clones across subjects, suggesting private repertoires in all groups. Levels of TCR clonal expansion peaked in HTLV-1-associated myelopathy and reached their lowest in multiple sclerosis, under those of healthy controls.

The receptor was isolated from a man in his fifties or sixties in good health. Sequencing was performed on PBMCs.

The CDR3 protein is CASSLTTDSTDTQYF. CDR3 sequence (DNA): TGTGCCAGCAGCTTAACAACAGACAGCACAGATACGCAGTATTTT. The genes are TRBV7-3 and TRBJ2-3; D remains unclear. The CDR3 runs to 15 residues. The V gene lost 0 bases and the J gene lost 0 bases, with 7 bases spanning the gap. Germline lookup yields CDR1 SGHTA and CDR2 FQGTGA.